This TCR beta chain was obtained from a study of T cells after posttransplantation cyclophosphamide. This CDR3 has 14 amino acids. V gave up 0 bases and J gave up 7 bases, with 11 bases separating them. Germline loops: CDR1 SGHRS, CDR2 YFSETQ. The table lists this clone with a few counts. TCRdb's table, derived via immunoSEQ multiplex PCR, lists solely in-frame clones and lacks some. The sample shows roughly 15,000 clones, about four fifths of them seen only once. Sequencing was carried out using memory CD4+ T cells sorted from PBMCs. J is TRBJ2-4 and V is TRBV5-1; weak D call: TRBD2 (5 bases). The sequence derives from a man aged 45 to 65. The DNA for the CDR3 is TGCGCCAGCAGCTTGGCGGGGTTGGGGAACATTCAGTACTTC. Protein sequence: CASSLAGLGNIQYF.